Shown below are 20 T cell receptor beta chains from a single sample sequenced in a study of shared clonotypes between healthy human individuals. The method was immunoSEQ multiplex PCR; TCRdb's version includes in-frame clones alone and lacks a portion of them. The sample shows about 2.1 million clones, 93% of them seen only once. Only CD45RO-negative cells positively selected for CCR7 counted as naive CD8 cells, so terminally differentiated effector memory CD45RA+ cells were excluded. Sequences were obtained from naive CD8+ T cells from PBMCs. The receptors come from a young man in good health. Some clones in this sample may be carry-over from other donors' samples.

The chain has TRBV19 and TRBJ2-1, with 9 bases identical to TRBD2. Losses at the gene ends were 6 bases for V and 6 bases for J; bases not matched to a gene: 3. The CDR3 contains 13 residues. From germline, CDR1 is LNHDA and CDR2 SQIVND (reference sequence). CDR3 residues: CASRTSGGNEQFF. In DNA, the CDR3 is TGTGCCAGTAGGACTAGCGGAGGCAATGAGCAGTTCTTC.

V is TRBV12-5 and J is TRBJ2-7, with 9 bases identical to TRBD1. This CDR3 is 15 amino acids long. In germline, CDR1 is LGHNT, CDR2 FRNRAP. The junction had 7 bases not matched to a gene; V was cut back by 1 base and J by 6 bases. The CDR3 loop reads CASGLDPRTGAEQYF. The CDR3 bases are TGTGCTAGTGGTTTGGACCCCCGGACAGGGGCCGAGCAGTACTTC.

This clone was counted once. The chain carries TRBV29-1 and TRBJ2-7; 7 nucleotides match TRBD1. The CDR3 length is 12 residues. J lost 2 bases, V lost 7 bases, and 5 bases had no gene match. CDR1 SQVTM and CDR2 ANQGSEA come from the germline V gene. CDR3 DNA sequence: TGCAGCGCGACAGGGACGCCCTACGAGCAGTACTTC. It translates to CSATGTPYEQYF.

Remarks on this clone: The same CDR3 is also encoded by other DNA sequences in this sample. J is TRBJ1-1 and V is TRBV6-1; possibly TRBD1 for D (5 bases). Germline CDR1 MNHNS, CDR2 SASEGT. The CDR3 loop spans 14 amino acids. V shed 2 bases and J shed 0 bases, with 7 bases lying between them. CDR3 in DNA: TGTGCCAGCAGTGAATGGGGCATGAACACTGAAGCTTTCTTT. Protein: CASSEWGMNTEAFF.

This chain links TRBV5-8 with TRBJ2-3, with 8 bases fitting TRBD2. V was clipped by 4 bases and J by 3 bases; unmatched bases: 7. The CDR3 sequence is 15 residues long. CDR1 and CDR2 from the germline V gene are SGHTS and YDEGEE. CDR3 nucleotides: TGTGCCAGCAGCCCGGAGGGACTAGAAACAGATACGCAGTATTTT. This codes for CASSPEGLETDTQYF.

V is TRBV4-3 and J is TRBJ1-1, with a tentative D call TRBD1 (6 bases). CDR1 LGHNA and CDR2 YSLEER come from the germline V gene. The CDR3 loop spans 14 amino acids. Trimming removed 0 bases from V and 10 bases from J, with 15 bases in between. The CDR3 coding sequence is TGCGCCAGCAGCCAAGACCCCCAGGGGTTTGGAGCTTTCTTT. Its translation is CASSQDPQGFGAFF.

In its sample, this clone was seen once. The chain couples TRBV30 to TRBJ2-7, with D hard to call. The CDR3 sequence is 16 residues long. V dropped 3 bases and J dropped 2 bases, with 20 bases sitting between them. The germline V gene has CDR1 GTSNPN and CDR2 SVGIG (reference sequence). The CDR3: CAWRGSGPLPPYEQYF. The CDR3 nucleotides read TGTGCCTGGAGAGGATCTGGCCCCTTACCTCCCTACGAGCAGTACTTC.

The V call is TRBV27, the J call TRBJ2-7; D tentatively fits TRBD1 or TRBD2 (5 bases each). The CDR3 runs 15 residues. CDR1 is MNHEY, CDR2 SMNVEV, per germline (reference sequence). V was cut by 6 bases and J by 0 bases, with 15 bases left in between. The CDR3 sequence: CASSSWDGSSYEQYF. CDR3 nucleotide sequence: TGTGCCAGCAGCTCGTGGGACGGAAGCTCCTACGAGCAGTACTTC.

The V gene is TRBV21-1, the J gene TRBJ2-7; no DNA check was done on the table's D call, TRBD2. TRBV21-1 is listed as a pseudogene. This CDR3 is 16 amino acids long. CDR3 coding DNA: TGTGCCAGCAGCAAAGGTGGTAGCGGGAGTTCCTACGAGCAGTACTTC. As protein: CASSKGGSGSSYEQYF.

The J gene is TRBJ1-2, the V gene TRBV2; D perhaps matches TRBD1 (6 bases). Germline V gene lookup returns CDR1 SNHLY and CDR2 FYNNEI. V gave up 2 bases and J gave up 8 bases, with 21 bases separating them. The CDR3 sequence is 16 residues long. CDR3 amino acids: CASSETGTGWRGGYTF. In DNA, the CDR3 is TGTGCCAGCAGTGAAACAGGGACGGGTTGGAGGGGCGGCTACACCTTC.

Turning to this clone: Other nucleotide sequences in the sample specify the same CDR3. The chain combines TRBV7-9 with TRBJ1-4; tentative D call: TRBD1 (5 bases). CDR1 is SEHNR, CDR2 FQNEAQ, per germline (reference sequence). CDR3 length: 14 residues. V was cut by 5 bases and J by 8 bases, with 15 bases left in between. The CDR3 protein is CASSLGTGGEKLFF. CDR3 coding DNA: TGTGCCAGCAGCCTGGGGACCGGCGGGGAAAAACTGTTTTTT. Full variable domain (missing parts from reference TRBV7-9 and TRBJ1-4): DTGVSQNPRHKITKRGQNVTFRCDPISEHNRLYWYRQTLGQGPEFLTYFQNEAQLEKSRLLSDRFSAERPKGSFSTLEIQRTEQGDSAMYLCASSLGTGGEKLFFGSGTQLSVL.

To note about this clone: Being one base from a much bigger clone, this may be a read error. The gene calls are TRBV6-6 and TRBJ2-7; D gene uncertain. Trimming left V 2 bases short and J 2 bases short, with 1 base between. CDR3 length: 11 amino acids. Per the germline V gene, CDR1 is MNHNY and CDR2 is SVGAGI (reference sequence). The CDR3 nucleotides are TGTGCCAGCAGTTACGCCTACGAGCAGTACTTC. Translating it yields CASSYAYEQYF.

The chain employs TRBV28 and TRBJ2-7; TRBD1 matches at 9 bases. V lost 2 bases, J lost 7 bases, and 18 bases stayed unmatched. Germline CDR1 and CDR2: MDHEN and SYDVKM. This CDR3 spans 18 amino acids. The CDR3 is CASSLPTPGTGWLGEQYF. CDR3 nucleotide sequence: TGTGCCAGCAGTTTACCCACCCCAGGGACAGGGTGGTTGGGGGAGCAGTACTTC.

CDR3 DNA: TGTGCCAGCAGGGACAGCCCGGCGGCTGAAGCTTTCTTT. Translated, it gives CASRDSPAAEAFF. The chain links TRBV6-1 to TRBJ1-1; the D gene is possibly TRBD1 (6 bases). This CDR3 is built from 13 residues. Per germline, CDR1 MNHNS and CDR2 SASEGT. The V gene lost 6 bases and the J gene lost 6 bases, with 14 bases spanning the gap.

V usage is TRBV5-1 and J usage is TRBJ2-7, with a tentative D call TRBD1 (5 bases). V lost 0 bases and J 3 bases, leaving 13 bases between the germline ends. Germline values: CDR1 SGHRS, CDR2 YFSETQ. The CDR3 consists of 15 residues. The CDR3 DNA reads TGCGCCAGCAGCTTGGGGCAGGGAAGGGGCTACGAGCAGTACTTC. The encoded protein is CASSLGQGRGYEQYF.

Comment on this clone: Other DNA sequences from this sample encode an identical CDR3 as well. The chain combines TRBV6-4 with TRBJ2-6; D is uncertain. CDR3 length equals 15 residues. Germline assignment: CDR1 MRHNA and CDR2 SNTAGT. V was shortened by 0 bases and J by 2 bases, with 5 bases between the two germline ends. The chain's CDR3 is CASSDSRTGANVLTF. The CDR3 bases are TGTGCCAGCAGTGACTCGAGGACTGGGGCCAACGTCCTGACTTTC.

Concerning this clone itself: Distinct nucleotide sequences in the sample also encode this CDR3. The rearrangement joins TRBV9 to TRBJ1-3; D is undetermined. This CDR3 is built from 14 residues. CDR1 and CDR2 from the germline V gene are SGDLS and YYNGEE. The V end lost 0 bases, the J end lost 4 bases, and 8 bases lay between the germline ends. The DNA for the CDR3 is TGTGCCAGCAGCGTAGGTGGGAGGGGAAACACCATATATTTT. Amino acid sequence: CASSVGGRGNTIYF.

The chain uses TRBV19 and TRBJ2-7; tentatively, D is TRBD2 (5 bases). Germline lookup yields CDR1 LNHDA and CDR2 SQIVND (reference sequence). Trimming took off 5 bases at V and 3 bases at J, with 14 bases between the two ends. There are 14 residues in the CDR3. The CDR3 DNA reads TGTGCCAGTAGTTTCTCGGGAAGCGACTACGAGCAGTACTTC. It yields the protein CASSFSGSDYEQYF.

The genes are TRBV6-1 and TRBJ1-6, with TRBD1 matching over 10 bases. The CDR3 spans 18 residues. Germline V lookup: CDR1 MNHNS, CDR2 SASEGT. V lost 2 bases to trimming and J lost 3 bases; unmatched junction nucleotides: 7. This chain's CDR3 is CASSEFRQGAYYNSPLHF. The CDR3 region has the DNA TGTGCCAGCAGTGAATTTAGACAGGGGGCTTACTATAATTCACCCCTCCACTTT.

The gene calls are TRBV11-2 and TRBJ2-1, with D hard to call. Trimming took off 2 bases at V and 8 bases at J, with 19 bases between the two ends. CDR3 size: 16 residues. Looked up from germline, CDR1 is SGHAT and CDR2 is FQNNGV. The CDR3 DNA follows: TGTGCCAGCAGCTTATCCTCGCCGGTTATCGCGTATGAGCAGTTCTTC. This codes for CASSLSSPVIAYEQFF.